This entry is about one T cell receptor beta chain. The antigen is not known. The identical CDR3 is also encoded by other nucleotide sequences in the sample. V was cut by 3 bases and J by 9 bases, with 6 bases left in between. There are 12 residues in the CDR3. Per the germline V gene, CDR1 is MDHEN and CDR2 is SYDVKM. A sort by CD45RO/CCR7/CD25/CD127/CD95/CD27 yielded CD4+ naive, central memory, regulatory and stem cell-like memory cells. The data were obtained in a study of beta chain features in type 1 diabetes. Broader study findings: High TCR expression in some cells could lead to their over-representation in cDNA sequencing. A moderate, significant TCRB CDR3 shortening appeared in type 1 diabetes across four CD4+ subsets. Insertion counts at VDJ junctions were lower in type 1 diabetes patients, who also showed more deletions there.

Expressed TCRB transcripts got sequenced, as all isolated RNA was reverse transcribed. Repertoires were generated with immunoSEQ multiplex PCR, while TCRdb's copy carries only in-frame clones and drops some. This repertoire shows about 700,000 clones, around 15% found once; its top ten account for less than 0.025%. The sequence derives from a man younger than 35 with type 1 diabetes. This sequence joins TRBV28 and TRBJ1-6, with D unresolved. The sequenced sample consisted of naive CD4+ T cells from blood. The CDR3 DNA is TGTGCCAGCAGTTTTGGTGGTTCACCCCTCCACTTT. Its protein is CASSFGGSPLHF. Full variable domain (outside the CDR3, taken from reference TRBV28 and TRBJ1-6): DVKVTQSSRYLVKRTGEKVFLECVQDMDHENMFWYRQDPGLGLRLIYFSYDVKMKEKGDIPEGYSVSREKKERFSLILESASTNQTSMYLCASSFGGSPLHFGNGTRLTVT.